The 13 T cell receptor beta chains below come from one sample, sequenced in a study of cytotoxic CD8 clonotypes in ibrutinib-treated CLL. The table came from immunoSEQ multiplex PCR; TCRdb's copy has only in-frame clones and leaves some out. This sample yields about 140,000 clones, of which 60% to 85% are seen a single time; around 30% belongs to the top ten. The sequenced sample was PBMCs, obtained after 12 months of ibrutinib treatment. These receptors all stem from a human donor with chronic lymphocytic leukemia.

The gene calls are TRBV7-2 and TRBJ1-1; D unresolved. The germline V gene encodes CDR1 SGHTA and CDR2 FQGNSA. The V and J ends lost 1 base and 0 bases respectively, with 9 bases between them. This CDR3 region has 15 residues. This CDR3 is CASSLGALMNTEAFF. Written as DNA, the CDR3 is TGTGCCAGCAGCTTAGGGGCCCTAATGAACACTGAAGCTTTCTTT. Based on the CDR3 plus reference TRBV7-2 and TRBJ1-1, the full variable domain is GAGVSQSPSNKVTEKGKDVELRCDPISGHTALYWYRQSLGQGLEFLIYFQGNSAPDKSGLPSDRFSAERTGGSVSTLTIQRTQQEDSAVYLCASSLGALMNTEAFFGQGTRLTVV.

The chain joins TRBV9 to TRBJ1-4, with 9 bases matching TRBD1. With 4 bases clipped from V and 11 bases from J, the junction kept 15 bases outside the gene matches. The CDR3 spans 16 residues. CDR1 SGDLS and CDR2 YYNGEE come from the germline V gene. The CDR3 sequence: CASSPPREQGASKLFF. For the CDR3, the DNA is TGTGCCAGCAGCCCTCCCCGGGAACAGGGGGCTTCGAAACTGTTTTTT.

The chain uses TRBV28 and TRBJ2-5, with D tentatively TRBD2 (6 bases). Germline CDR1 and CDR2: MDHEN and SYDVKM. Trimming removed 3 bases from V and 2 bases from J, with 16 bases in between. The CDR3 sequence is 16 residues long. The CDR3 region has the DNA TGTGCCAGCAGTTTCCCTAGCGCCGTTCCTCAAGAGACCCAGTACTTC. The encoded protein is CASSFPSAVPQETQYF.

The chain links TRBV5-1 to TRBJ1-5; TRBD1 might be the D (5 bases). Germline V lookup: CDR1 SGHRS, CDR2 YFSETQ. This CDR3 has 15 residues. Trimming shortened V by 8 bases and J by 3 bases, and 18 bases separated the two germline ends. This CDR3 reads CASAPDTGINQPQHF. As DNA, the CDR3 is TGCGCCAGTGCACCAGACACAGGTATCAATCAGCCCCAGCATTTT.

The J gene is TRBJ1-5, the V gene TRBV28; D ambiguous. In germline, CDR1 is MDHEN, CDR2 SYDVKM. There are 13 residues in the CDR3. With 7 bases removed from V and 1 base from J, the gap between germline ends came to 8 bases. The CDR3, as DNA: TGTGCCAGCACGGTACCGAGCAATCAGCCCCAGCATTTT. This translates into CASTVPSNQPQHF.

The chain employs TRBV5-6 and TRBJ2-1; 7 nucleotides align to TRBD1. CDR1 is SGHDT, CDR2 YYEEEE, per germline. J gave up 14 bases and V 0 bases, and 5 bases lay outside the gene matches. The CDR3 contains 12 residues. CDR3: CASSLVGGQEFF. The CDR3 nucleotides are TGTGCCAGCAGCTTGGTAGGGGGCCAGGAGTTCTTC.

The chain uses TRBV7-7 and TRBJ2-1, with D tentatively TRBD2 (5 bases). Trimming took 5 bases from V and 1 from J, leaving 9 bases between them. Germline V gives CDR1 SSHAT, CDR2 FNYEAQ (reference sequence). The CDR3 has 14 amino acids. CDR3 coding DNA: TGTGCCAGCAGCCCCGGAGGATCCTACAATGAGCAGTTCTTC. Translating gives CASSPGGSYNEQFF.

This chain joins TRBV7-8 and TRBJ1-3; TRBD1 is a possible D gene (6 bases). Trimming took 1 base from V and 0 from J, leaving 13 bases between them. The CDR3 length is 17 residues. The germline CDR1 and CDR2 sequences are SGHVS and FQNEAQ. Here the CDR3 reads CASSLGLQGSSGNTIYF. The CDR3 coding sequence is TGTGCCAGCAGCTTAGGTCTGCAGGGGAGCTCTGGAAACACCATATATTTT.

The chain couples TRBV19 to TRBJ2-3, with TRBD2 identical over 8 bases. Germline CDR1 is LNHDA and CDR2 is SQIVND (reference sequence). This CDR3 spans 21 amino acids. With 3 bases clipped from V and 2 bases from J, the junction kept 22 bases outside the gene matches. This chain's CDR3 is CASSMSWTDLVREGLTDTQYF. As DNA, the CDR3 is TGTGCCAGTAGTATGAGTTGGACAGATCTCGTCCGGGAGGGCCTCACAGATACGCAGTATTTT.

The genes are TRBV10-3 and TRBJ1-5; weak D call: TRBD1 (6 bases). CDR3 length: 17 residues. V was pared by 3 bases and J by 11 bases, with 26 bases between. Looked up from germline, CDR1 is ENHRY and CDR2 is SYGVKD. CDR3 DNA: TGTGCCATCAGTGAAAATGACTCAGGGGCCTCCGGAATGGCCCAGCATTTT. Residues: CAISENDSGASGMAQHF.

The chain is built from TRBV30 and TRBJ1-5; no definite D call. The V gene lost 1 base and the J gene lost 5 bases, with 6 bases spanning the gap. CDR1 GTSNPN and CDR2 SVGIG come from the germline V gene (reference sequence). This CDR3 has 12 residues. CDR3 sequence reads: CAWSGVDQPQHF. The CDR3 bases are TGTGCCTGGAGTGGGGTGGATCAGCCCCAGCATTTT.

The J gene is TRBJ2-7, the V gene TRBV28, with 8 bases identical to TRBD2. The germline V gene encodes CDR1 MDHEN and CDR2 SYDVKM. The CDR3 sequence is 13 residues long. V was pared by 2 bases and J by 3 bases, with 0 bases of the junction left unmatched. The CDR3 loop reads CASSLRGGYEQYF. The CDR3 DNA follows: TGTGCCAGCAGTTTACGGGGGGGCTACGAGCAGTACTTC.

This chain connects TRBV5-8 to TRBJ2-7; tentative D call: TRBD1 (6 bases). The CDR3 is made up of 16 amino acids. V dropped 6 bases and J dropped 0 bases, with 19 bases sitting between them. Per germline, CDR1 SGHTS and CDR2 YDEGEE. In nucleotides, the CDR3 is TGTGCCAGCACTCACCGGGACACAAGGAGCTCCTACGAGCAGTACTTC. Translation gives CASTHRDTRSSYEQYF.